The 29 T cell receptor beta chains below all came from one sample that was sequenced in a study of blood T cell repertoires in COVID-19. Measured with immunoSEQ multiplex PCR; TCRdb has only the in-frame clones, and not every one. In the table there are about 84,000 clones, 75% to 85% of which are singletons. Material for sequencing was peripheral blood. These receptor sequences come from a woman aged 80 or over with acute or convalescent COVID-19.

This clone was seen only once. V is TRBV7-2 and J is TRBJ2-3, with D perhaps TRBD2 (5 bases). The germline gives CDR1 SGHTA, CDR2 FQGNSA. The V end was cut by 5 bases, the J end by 7 bases, with 19 bases between. CDR3 size: 15 residues. CDR3 residues: CASSPSLKGAYTQYF. The CDR3, as DNA: TGTGCCAGCAGCCCTAGCCTGAAGGGCGCATATACGCAGTATTTT.

The chain has TRBV7-2 and TRBJ2-1, with D possibly matching TRBD1 (5 bases). This CDR3 is built from 15 residues. Trimming left V 8 bases short and J 1 base short, with 15 bases between. Germline-derived CDR1 and CDR2 are SGHTA and FQGNSA. The CDR3 DNA is TGTGCCAGCCTCAGGGCGGCAAGTTCCTACAATGAGCAGTTCTTC. Translating gives CASLRAASSYNEQFF. Full variable domain (remainder filled in from reference TRBV7-2 and TRBJ2-1): GAGVSQSPSNKVTEKGKDVELRCDPISGHTALYWYRQSLGQGLEFLIYFQGNSAPDKSGLPSDRFSAERTGGSVSTLTIQRTQQEDSAVYLCASLRAASSYNEQFFGPGTRLTVL.

This clone was counted only a few times. V gene TRBV5-1 combines with J gene TRBJ2-6; D not certain. From germline, CDR1 is SGHRS and CDR2 YFSETQ. This CDR3 has 14 residues. V was cut by 6 bases and J by 0 bases, with 7 bases left in between. CDR3 sequence (DNA): TGCGCCAGCACCCTTAGCTCTGGGGCCAACGTCCTGACTTTC. Amino acids: CASTLSSGANVLTF. Full variable domain (outside the CDR3, taken from reference TRBV5-1 and TRBJ2-6): KAGVTQTPRYLIKTRGQQVTLSCSPISGHRSVSWYQQTPGQGLQFLFEYFSETQRNKGNFPGRFSGRQFSNSRSEMNVSTLELGDSALYLCASTLSSGANVLTFGAGSRLTVL.

V and J are TRBV19 and TRBJ1-5; D possibly corresponds to TRBD1 (6 bases). This CDR3 has 15 amino acids. V lost 2 bases and J lost 7, with 15 bases in between. CDR1 LNHDA and CDR2 SQIVND come from the germline V gene (reference sequence). Written as DNA, the CDR3 is TGTGCCAGTAGTATAACGAGGGGGGGGTACCAGCCCCAGCATTTT. Encoded protein: CASSITRGGYQPQHF.

The rearrangement links TRBV7-8 to TRBJ2-7, with D possibly TRBD2 on 6 matching bases. Germline-derived CDR1 and CDR2 are SGHVS and FQNEAQ. V was clipped by 1 base and J by 9 bases, with 10 bases between them. The CDR3 has 12 residues. The DNA of the CDR3 is TGTGCCAGCAGCTTAGACATGGGAGGGCAGTACTTC. This translates into CASSLDMGGQYF.

This rearrangement joins TRBV7-2 to TRBJ2-1, with 7 bases aligning to TRBD2. The V segment lost 1 base and the J segment 4 bases; nucleotides outside the gene matches: 7. Germline lookup yields CDR1 SGHTA and CDR2 FQGNSA. The CDR3 is 16 amino acids. CDR3 sequence: CASSLGLAPRYNEQFF. The DNA of the CDR3 is TGTGCCAGCAGCTTAGGACTAGCCCCACGATACAATGAGCAGTTCTTC.

The chain recombines TRBV7-2 with TRBJ2-1; D remains ambiguous. The CDR3 is 11 residues long. Germline CDR1 SGHTA, CDR2 FQGNSA. Trimming shortened V by 5 bases and J by 10 bases, and 9 bases separated the two germline ends. The CDR3 loop is CASSPSIEQFF. Here the CDR3 DNA reads TGTGCCAGCAGCCCCTCTATCGAGCAGTTCTTC.

The chain employs TRBV2 and TRBJ2-1; TRBD2 matches 12 bases. V gave up 6 bases and J gave up 4 bases; unmatched junction bases: 4. Germline V CDR1 and CDR2: SNHLY, FYNNEI. The CDR3 runs to 15 residues. The CDR3 nucleotides read TGTGCCAGCAGGACTAGCGGGAGAGAGTACAATGAGCAGTTCTTC. As protein: CASRTSGREYNEQFF.

This sequence joins TRBV11-2 and TRBJ2-7; TRBD1 agrees at 7 bases. V was pared by 6 bases and J by 0 bases, with 5 bases of the junction left unmatched. The CDR3 runs 14 residues. Germline CDR1 and CDR2: SGHAT and FQNNGV. CDR3 sequence: CASSLQGNSYEQYF. The CDR3 bases are TGTGCCAGCAGTCTACAGGGGAACTCCTACGAGCAGTACTTC.

The chain combines TRBV6-1 with TRBJ1-4; D perhaps matches TRBD1 (6 bases). The V and J ends lost 1 base and 3 bases respectively, with 6 bases between them. This CDR3 has 14 residues. The germline V gene has CDR1 MNHNS and CDR2 SASEGT. CDR3 amino acids: CASSEGQANEKLFF. The CDR3 DNA reads as TGTGCCAGCAGTGAAGGACAGGCTAATGAAAAACTGTTTTTT.

V usage is TRBV11-3 and J usage is TRBJ1-6; 8 bases line up with TRBD1. There are 15 residues in the CDR3. Germline V CDR1 and CDR2: SGHNT, YENEEA. Trimming at V came to 1 base and at J to 7 bases, leaving 3 bases not matched to a gene. CDR3 bases: TGTGCCAGCAGCTTAGGACAGGGGAGCAATTCACCCCTCCACTTT. Its protein product is CASSLGQGSNSPLHF.

This rearrangement joins TRBV6-5 to TRBJ2-7, with D perhaps matching TRBD2 (5 bases). Germline values: CDR1 MNHEY, CDR2 SVGAGI. The CDR3 runs 13 residues. Trimming pared 7 bases from V and 1 base from J, leaving 11 bases between. The CDR3 sequence: CASKGAASYEQYF. The CDR3 nucleotides are TGTGCCAGCAAGGGAGCGGCATCCTACGAGCAGTACTTC.

V is TRBV3-1 (or the pseudogene TRBV3-2) and J is TRBJ2-7; TRBD1 is a possible D gene (6 bases). This CDR3 comprises 14 residues. Germline lookup yields CDR1 LGHDT and CDR2 YNNKEL (reference sequence). Trimming left V 3 bases short and J 1 base short, with 10 bases between. The CDR3 is CASSHVGGSYEQYF. As DNA, the CDR3 is TGTGCCAGCAGCCACGTAGGGGGATCCTACGAGCAGTACTTC.

This chain links TRBV5-4 with TRBJ2-2; 8 bases are shared with TRBD2. Germline CDR1 and CDR2: SGHNT and YYREEE (reference sequence). The J segment lost 5 bases and the V segment lost 0 bases, leaving 6 bases of the junction unmatched. This CDR3 spans 16 amino acids. The CDR3 protein is CASSLGGRTGTGELFF. For the CDR3, the DNA is TGTGCCAGCAGCTTGGGCGGGAGGACTGGGACCGGGGAGCTGTTTTTT. The whole variable domain, filled in from reference TRBV5-4 and TRBJ2-2, reads ETGVTQSPTHLIKTRGQQVTLRCSSQSGHNTVSWYQQALGQGPQFIFQYYREEENGRGNFPPRFSGLQFPNYSSELNVNALELDDSALYLCASSLGGRTGTGELFFGEGSRLTVL.

The chain recombines TRBV21-1 with TRBJ2-7; TRBD1, the D gene given by the table, was not confirmed from the DNA. TRBV21-1 is deemed a pseudogene. The CDR3 spans 18 residues. The DNA for the CDR3 is TGTGCCAGCAGCACAAAGCTTTCCGGGACAGGAGAATCCTACGAGCAGTACTTC. Protein: CASSTKLSGTGESYEQYF.

The J gene is TRBJ2-3, the V gene TRBV2; 16 bases line up with TRBD2. After removal of 6 bases from V and 1 base from J, the junction contained 19 bases not matched to a gene. CDR1 and CDR2 (germline): SNHLY, FYNNEI. The CDR3 is 22 residues long. Here the CDR3 reads CASSVLGTSGRAQLQGTDTQYF. In DNA form, the CDR3 reads TGTGCCAGCAGCGTCCTTGGGACTAGCGGGAGGGCCCAGTTACAGGGCACAGATACGCAGTATTTT.

This chain uses TRBV23-1 with TRBJ2-5; 10 bases are a match to TRBD2. TRBV23-1 is classed as an ORF, of uncertain function. CDR3 length: 16 amino acids. V was pared by 0 bases and J by 8 bases, with 9 bases of the junction left unmatched. In DNA, the CDR3 is TGCGCCAGCAGTCAATCGCCGAGCGGGAGGGCCGGAACCCAGTACTTC. It yields the protein CASSQSPSGRAGTQYF.

J is TRBJ2-1 and V is TRBV7-6, with a possible D match to TRBD2 (5 bases). CDR3 length equals 16 residues. Per the germline V gene, CDR1 is SGHVS and CDR2 is FNYEAQ. V dropped 6 bases and J dropped 1 base, with 16 bases sitting between them. This chain's CDR3 is CASSLRGWDSYNEQFF. The CDR3 DNA is TGTGCCAGCAGTTTGCGAGGGTGGGATTCCTACAATGAGCAGTTCTTC.

The chain employs TRBV5-1 and TRBJ2-1; TRBD2 might be the D (6 bases). The CDR3 loop spans 13 amino acids. Trimming removed 5 bases at V and 8 bases at J, with 14 bases between. Germline lookup yields CDR1 SGHRS and CDR2 YFSETQ. The chain's CDR3 is CASSVDWGDEQFF. As DNA, the CDR3 is TGCGCCAGCAGTGTGGACTGGGGGGATGAGCAGTTCTTC.

The gene calls are TRBV4-2 and TRBJ2-3, with 13 nucleotides matching TRBD2. There are 16 residues in the CDR3. Germline CDR1 and CDR2: LGHNA and YNFKEQ. Unmatched junction bases numbered 4, after V lost 3 bases and J lost 4 bases. The CDR3: CASSQTSGRMSDTQYF. The CDR3 DNA reads as TGTGCCAGCAGCCAGACTAGCGGGAGGATGTCAGATACGCAGTATTTT.

This clone was found a few times. The chain employs TRBV18 and TRBJ1-6; D is perhaps TRBD1 (5 bases). Germline V gene sequence: CDR1 KGHSH, CDR2 LQKENI. CDR3 size: 13 residues. Trimming stripped 3 bases from V and 7 bases from J, with 7 bases between. CDR3 amino acids: CASSPAGNSPLHF. For the CDR3, the DNA is TGTGCCAGCTCACCGGCAGGGAATTCACCCCTCCACTTT. The whole variable domain, remainder taken from reference TRBV18 and TRBJ1-6, is NAGVMQNPRHLVRRRGQEARLRCSPMKGHSHVYWYRQLPEEGLKFMVYLQKENIIDESGMPKERFSAEFPKEGPSILRIQQVVRGDSAAYFCASSPAGNSPLHFGNGTRLTVT.

The rearrangement joins TRBV18 to TRBJ1-3, with D unclear. The CDR3 loop spans 16 amino acids. V dropped 1 base and J dropped 0 bases, with 10 bases sitting between them. Germline lookup yields CDR1 KGHSH and CDR2 LQKENI. The CDR3 region has the DNA TGTGCCAGCTCACCACGGGCCAGTTCCTCTGGAAACACCATATATTTT. This codes for CASSPRASSSGNTIYF.

The V and J genes are TRBV3-1 (or the pseudogene TRBV3-2) and TRBJ2-7, with a weak D call TRBD2 (6 bases). The CDR3 has 15 amino acids. Germline V gene data show CDR1 as LGHDT and CDR2 as YNNKEL (reference sequence). Trimming took 1 base from V and 4 from J, leaving 14 bases between them. CDR3 protein: CASSQGGGITYEQYF. The CDR3 DNA is TGTGCCAGCAGCCAAGGCGGCGGGATAACGTACGAGCAGTACTTC.

The genes are TRBV3-1 (or the pseudogene TRBV3-2) and TRBJ2-5; 8 bases map to TRBD2. V lost 5 bases, J lost 7 bases, and 6 bases stayed unmatched. Germline V gene data show CDR1 as LGHDT and CDR2 as YNNKEL (reference sequence). The CDR3 is made up of 13 amino acids. The CDR3 reads CASSFSGIGTQYF. The CDR3 coding sequence is TGTGCCAGCAGCTTTAGCGGGATTGGGACCCAGTACTTC.

The rearrangement links TRBV5-1 to TRBJ2-6; 8 nucleotides match TRBD1. The CDR3 runs to 18 residues. Trimming at V came to 0 bases and at J to 0 bases, leaving 5 bases not matched to a gene. The germline CDR1 and CDR2 sequences are SGHRS and YFSETQ. The CDR3 loop reads CASSLEGQARSGANVLTF. Here the CDR3 DNA reads TGCGCCAGCAGCTTGGAGGGACAGGCCCGCTCTGGGGCCAACGTCCTGACTTTC.

V is TRBV25-1 and J is TRBJ1-1; 7 nucleotides agree with TRBD1. The V segment lost 4 bases and the J segment 4 bases; nucleotides outside the gene matches: 3. The germline gives CDR1 MGHDK, CDR2 SYGVNS. The CDR3 sequence is 13 residues long. CDR3 residues: CASSVGGSTEAFF. The CDR3 DNA follows: TGTGCCAGCAGTGTAGGGGGCAGCACTGAAGCTTTCTTT.

V and J are TRBV4-1 and TRBJ2-3, with D uncertain. Deletions cut 2 bases from V and 6 bases from J, with 9 bases between. This CDR3 region has 13 residues. Germline V CDR1 and CDR2: MGHRA, YSYEKL. The DNA for the CDR3 is TGCGCCAGCAGCCAACTAACTTCGGATACGCAGTATTTT. This translates into CASSQLTSDTQYF.

V gene TRBV7-9 combines with J gene TRBJ1-2; a weak D match, TRBD1 (6 bases). V dropped 1 base and J dropped 2 bases, with 8 bases sitting between them. Germline V gene data show CDR1 as SEHNR and CDR2 as FQNEAQ (reference sequence). The CDR3 has 14 amino acids. The CDR3 DNA follows: TGTGCCAGCAGCTTAGAACAGGGAAACTATGGCTACACCTTC. Amino acids: CASSLEQGNYGYTF.

The CDR3 bases are TGTGCCAGTATGTCAGTCCTCTCTGGAAACACCATATATTTT. It yields the protein CASMSVLSGNTIYF. This chain uses TRBV19 with TRBJ1-3; D not resolved. The CDR3 contains 14 residues. Trimming cost V 7 bases and J 0 bases, with 10 bases left between them. Germline V gene data show CDR1 as LNHDA and CDR2 as SQIVND (reference sequence).